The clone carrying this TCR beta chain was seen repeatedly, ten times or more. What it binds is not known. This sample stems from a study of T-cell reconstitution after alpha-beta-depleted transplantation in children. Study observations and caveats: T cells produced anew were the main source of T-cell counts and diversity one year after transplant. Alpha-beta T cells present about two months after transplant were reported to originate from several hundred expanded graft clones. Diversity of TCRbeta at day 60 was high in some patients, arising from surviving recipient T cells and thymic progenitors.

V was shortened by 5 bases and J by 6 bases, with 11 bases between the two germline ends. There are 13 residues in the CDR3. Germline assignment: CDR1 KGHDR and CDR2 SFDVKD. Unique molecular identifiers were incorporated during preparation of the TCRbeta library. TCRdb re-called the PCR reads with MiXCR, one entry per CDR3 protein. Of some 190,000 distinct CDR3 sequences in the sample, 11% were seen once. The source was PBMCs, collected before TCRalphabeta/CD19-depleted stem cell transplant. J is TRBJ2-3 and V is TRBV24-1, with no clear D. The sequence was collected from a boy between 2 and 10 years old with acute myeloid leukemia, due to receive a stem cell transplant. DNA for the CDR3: TGTGCCACCAGTGCCTCAGTCGGGGATACGCAGTATTTT. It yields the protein CATSASVGDTQYF.